This TCR beta chain was identified during a study of cytomegalovirus exposure and HLA in healthy donors. This CDR3 has 13 amino acids. The V end lost 9 bases, the J end lost 3 bases, and 15 bases lay between the germline ends. Germline-derived CDR1 and CDR2 are LNHDA and SQIVND (reference sequence). The PCR made use of 60 Vbeta and 13 Jbeta primers. Method: immunoSEQ multiplex PCR; TCRdb's copy keeps in-frame clones and lacks some. The table shows about 140,000 clones, with around 79% occurring only once. Though probably carrying unrecorded immune exposures, donors were nominally healthy at sampling. This receptor was identified in a male donor in good health and CMV-seronegative. Sequenced material: PBMCs. V is TRBV19 and J is TRBJ2-7; D possibly corresponds to TRBD1 (5 bases). The CDR3 nucleotides read TGTGCCAGCAGTTCTCAGGGCTACTACGAGCAGTACTTC. Its translation: CASSSQGYYEQYF.